Sequencing of this TCR beta chain was carried out in a study of cytomegalovirus exposure and HLA in healthy donors. The CDR3 sequence is 13 residues long. Trimming shortened V by 4 bases and J by 6 bases, and 13 bases separated the two germline ends. Germline V CDR1 and CDR2: SGHAT, FQNNGV. Primers included in the PCR were 60 Vbeta and 13 Jbeta primers. Sequencing used immunoSEQ multiplex PCR; TCRdb keeps in-frame clones, though not all of them. The profile shows approximately 140,000 clones, just under 65% of them singletons. This clone has just a few counts. The genes are TRBV11-2 and TRBJ2-7; the D gene is possibly TRBD1 (5 bases). The origin of this receptor is a woman aged 60 to 75 in good health and CMV-seropositive. Material for sequencing was PBMCs. CDR3 sequence: CASSSQGDGEQYF. The CDR3 DNA reads TGTGCCAGCAGCTCCCAAGGGGATGGCGAGCAGTACTTC.